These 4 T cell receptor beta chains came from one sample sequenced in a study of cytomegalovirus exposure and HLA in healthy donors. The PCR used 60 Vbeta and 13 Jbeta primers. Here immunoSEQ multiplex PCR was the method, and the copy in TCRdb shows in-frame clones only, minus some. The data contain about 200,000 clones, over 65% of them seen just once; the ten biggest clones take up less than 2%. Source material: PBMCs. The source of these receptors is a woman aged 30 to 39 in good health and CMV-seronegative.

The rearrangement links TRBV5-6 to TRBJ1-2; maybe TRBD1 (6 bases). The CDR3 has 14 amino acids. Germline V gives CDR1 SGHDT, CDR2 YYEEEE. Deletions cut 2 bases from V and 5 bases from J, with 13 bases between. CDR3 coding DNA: TGTGCCAGCAGCTTACTGACAGGAAGATATGGCTACACCTTC. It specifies CASSLLTGRYGYTF. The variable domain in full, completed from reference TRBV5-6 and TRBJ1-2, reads DAGVTQSPTHLIKTRGQQVTLRCSPKSGHDTVSWYQQALGQGPQFIFQYYEEEERQRGNFPDRFSGHQFPNYSSELNVNALLLGDSALYLCASSLLTGRYGYTFGSGTRLTVV.

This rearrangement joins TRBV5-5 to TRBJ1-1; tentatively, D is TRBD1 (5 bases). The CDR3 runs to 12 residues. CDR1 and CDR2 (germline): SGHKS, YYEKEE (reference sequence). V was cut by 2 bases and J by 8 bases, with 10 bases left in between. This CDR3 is CASSFWGREAFF. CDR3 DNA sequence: TGTGCCAGCAGCTTTTGGGGCAGAGAAGCTTTCTTT.

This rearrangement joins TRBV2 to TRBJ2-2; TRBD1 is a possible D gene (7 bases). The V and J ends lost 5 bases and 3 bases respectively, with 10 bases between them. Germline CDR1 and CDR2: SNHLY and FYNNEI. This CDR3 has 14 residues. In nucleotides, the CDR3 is TGTGCCAGCAGTCTCAGGGGGGACACCGGGGAGCTGTTTTTT. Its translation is CASSLRGDTGELFF.

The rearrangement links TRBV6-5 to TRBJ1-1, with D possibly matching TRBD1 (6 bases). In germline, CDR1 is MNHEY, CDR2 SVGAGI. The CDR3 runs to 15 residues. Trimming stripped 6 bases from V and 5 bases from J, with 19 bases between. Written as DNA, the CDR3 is TGTGCCAGCAGCACTGAGGGGGTAGGGGAGACTGAAGCTTTCTTT. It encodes CASSTEGVGETEAFF.